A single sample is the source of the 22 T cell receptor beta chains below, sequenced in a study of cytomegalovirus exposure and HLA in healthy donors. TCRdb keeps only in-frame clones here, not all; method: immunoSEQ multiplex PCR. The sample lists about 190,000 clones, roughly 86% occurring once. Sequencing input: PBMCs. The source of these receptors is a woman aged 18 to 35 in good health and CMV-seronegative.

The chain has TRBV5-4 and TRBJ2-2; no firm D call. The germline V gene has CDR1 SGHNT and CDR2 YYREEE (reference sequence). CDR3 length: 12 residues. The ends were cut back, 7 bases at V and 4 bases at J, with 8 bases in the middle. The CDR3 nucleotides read TGTGCCAGCCCCCTAGTCACCGGGGAGCTGTTTTTT. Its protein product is CASPLVTGELFF. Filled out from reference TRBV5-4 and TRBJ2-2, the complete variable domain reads ETGVTQSPTHLIKTRGQQVTLRCSSQSGHNTVSWYQQALGQGPQFIFQYYREEENGRGNFPPRFSGLQFPNYSSELNVNALELDDSALYLCASPLVTGELFFGEGSRLTVL.

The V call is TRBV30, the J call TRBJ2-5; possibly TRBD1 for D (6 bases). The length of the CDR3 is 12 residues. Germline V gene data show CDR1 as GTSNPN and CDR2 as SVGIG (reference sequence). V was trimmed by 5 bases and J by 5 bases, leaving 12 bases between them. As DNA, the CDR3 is TGTGCCTGGGGACAGAGGGAGGAGACCCAGTACTTC. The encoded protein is CAWGQREETQYF.

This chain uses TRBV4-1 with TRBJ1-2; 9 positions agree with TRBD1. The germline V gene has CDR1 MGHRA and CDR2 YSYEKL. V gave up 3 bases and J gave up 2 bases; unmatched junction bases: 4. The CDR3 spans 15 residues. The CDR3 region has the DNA TGCGCCAGCAGCCACCCCGGGACAGGGAACTATGGCTACACCTTC. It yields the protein CASSHPGTGNYGYTF.

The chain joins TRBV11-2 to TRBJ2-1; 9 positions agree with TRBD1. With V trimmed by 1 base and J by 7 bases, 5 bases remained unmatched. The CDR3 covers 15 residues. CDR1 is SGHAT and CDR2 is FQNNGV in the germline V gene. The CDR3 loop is CASSLVQGAPNEQFF. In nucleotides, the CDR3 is TGTGCCAGCAGCTTAGTACAGGGGGCCCCTAATGAGCAGTTCTTC. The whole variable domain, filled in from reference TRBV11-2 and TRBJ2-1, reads EAGVAQSPRYKIIEKRQSVAFWCNPISGHATLYWYQQILGQGPKLLIQFQNNGVVDDSQLPKDRFSAERLKGVDSTLKIQPAKLEDSAVYLCASSLVQGAPNEQFFGPGTRLTVL.

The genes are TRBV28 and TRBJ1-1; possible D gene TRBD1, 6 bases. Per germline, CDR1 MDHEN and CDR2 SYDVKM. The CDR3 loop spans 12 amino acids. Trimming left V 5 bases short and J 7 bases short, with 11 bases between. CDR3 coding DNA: TGTGCCAGCAGTGTTGACAGGAGTGAAGCTTTCTTT. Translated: CASSVDRSEAFF.

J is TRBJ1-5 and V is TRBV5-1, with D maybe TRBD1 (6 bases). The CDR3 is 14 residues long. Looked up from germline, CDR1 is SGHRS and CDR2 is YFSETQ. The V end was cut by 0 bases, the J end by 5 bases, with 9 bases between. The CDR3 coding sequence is TGCGCCAGCAGCTTGGATCACAGGGATCAGCCCCAGCATTTT. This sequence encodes CASSLDHRDQPQHF.

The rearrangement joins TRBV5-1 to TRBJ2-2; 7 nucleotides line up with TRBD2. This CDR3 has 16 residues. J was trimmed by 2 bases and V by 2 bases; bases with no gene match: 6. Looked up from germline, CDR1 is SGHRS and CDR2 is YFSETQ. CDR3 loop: CASSLNGGSNTGELFF. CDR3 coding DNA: TGCGCCAGCAGCTTAAACGGGGGGTCAAACACCGGGGAGCTGTTTTTT.

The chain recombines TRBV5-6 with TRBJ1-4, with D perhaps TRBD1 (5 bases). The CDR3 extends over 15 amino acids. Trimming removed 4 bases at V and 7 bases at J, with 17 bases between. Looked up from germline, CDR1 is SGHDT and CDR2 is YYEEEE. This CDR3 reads CASSGPGGSVEKLFF. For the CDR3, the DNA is TGTGCCAGCAGCGGCCCGGGGGGTTCGGTTGAAAAACTGTTTTTT.

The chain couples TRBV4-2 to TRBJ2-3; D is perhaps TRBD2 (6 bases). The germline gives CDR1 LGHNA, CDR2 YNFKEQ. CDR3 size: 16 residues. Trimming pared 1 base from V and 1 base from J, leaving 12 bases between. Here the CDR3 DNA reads TGTGCCAGCAGCCAAGGTAGCGGCCAAGGCACAGATACGCAGTATTTT. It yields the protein CASSQGSGQGTDTQYF.

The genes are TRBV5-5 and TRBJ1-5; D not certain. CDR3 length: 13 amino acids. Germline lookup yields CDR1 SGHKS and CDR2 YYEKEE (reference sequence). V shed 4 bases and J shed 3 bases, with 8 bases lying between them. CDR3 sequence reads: CASSISPNQPQHF. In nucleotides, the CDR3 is TGTGCCAGCAGCATTAGTCCCAATCAGCCCCAGCATTTT. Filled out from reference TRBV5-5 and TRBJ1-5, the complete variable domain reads DAGVTQSPTHLIKTRGQQVTLRCSPISGHKSVSWYQQVLGQGPQFIFQYYEKEERGRGNFPDRFSARQFPNYSSELNVNALLLGDSALYLCASSISPNQPQHFGDGTRLSIL.

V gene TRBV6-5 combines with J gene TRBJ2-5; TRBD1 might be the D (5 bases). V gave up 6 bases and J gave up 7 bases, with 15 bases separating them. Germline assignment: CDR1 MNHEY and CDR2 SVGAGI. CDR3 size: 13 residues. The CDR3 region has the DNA TGTGCCAGCAGCGAAGGACAATTCGGGACCCAGTACTTC. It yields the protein CASSEGQFGTQYF.

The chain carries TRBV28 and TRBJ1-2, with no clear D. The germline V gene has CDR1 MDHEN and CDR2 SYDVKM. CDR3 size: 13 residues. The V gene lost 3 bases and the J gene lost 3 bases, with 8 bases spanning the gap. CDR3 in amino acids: CASSFVNYYGYTF. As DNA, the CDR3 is TGTGCCAGCAGTTTCGTGAACTACTATGGCTACACCTTC.

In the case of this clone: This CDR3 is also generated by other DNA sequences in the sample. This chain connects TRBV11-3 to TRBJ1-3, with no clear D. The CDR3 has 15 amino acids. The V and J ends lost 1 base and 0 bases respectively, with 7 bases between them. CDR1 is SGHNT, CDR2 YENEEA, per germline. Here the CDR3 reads CASSLGRGSGNTIYF. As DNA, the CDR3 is TGTGCCAGCAGCTTAGGACGGGGCTCTGGAAACACCATATATTTT.

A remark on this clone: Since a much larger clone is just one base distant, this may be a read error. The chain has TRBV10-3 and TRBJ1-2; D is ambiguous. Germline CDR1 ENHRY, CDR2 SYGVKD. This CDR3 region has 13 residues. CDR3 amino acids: CATSEEGTVGYTF. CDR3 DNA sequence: TGTGCCACCAGTGAAGAGGGAACAGTGGGCTACACCTTC.

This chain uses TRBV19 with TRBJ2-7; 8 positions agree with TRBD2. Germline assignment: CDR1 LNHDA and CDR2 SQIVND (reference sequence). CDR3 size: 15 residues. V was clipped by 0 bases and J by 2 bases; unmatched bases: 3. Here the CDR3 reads CASSIEGLAPYEQYF. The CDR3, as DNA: TGTGCCAGTAGTATAGAAGGACTAGCCCCCTACGAGCAGTACTTC.

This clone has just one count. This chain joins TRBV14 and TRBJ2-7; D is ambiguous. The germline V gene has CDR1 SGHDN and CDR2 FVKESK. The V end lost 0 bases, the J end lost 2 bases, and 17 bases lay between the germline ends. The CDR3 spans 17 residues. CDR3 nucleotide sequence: TGTGCCAGCAGCCAAGAGTCAGCAACTATCGTAACCTACGAGCAGTACTTC. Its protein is CASSQESATIVTYEQYF.

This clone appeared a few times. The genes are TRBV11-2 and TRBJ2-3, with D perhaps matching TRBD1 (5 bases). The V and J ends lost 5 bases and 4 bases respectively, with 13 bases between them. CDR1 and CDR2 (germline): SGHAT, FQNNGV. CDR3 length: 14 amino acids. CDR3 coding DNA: TGTGCCAGCAGCCGACAGTACACACCAGATACGCAGTATTTT. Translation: CASSRQYTPDTQYF.

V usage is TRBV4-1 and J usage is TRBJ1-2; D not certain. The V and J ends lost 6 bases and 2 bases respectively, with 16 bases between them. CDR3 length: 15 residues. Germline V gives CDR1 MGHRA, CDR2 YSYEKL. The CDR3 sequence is CASRDLGRVNYGYTF. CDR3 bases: TGCGCCAGCAGGGACTTGGGCAGAGTAAACTATGGCTACACCTTC.

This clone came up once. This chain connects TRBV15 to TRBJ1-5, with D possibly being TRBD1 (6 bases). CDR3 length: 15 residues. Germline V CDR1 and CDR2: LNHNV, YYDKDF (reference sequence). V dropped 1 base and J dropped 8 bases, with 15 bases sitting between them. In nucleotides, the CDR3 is TGTGCCACCAGCAGAGCGGGAGGCAGGGGTGAGCCCCAGCATTTT. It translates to CATSRAGGRGEPQHF.

The CDR3 DNA sequence: TGCAGCGTTCGAGGACTGGGAGGCGGGGGAAACATTCAGTACTTC. It is translated as CSVRGLGGGGNIQYF. The chain is built from TRBV29-1 and TRBJ2-4; 7 bases match TRBD2. V shed 5 bases, J shed 6 bases, and the junction held 13 bases outside the gene matches. This CDR3 comprises 15 residues. Germline loops: CDR1 SQVTM, CDR2 ANQGSEA.

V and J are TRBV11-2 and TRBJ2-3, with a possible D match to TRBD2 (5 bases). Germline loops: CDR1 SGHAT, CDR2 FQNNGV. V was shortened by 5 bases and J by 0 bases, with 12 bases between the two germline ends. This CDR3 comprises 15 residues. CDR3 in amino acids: CASSPYSDSTDTQYF. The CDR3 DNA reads TGTGCCAGCAGCCCATATAGCGATAGCACAGATACGCAGTATTTT.

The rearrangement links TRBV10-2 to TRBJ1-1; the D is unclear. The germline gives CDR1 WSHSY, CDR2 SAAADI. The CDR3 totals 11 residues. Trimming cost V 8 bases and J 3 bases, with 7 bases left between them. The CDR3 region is CASLDYTEAFF. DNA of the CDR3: TGCGCCAGCTTAGATTACACTGAAGCTTTCTTT.